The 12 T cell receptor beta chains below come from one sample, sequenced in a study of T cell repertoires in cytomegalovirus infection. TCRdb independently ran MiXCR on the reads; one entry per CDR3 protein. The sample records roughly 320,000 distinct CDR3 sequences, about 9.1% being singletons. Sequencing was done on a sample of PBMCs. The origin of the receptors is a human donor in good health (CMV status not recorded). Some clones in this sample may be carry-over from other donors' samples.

This CDR3 is CSARSGTILNSPLHF. CDR3 DNA: TGCAGTGCTAGGTCAGGCACCATCCTTAATTCACCCCTCCACTTT. This sequence joins TRBV20-1 and TRBJ1-6; no firm D call. The V end lost 3 bases, the J end lost 6 bases, and 15 bases lay between the germline ends. This CDR3 region has 15 residues. The germline V gene has CDR1 DFQATT and CDR2 SNEGSKA (reference sequence).

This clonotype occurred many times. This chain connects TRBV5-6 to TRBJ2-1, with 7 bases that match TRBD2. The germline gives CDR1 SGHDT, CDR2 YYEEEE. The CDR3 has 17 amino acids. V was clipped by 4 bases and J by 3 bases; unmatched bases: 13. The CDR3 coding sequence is TGTGCCAGCAGCCCGAATGTTATTGCGGGGGTCTACAATGAGCAGTTCTTC. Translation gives CASSPNVIAGVYNEQFF.

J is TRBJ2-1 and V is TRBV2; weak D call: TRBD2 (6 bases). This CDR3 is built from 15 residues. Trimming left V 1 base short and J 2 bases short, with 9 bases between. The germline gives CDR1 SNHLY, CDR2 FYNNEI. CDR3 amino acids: CASSEVGGTYNEQFF. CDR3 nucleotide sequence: TGTGCCAGCAGTGAAGTCGGGGGTACCTACAATGAGCAGTTCTTC.

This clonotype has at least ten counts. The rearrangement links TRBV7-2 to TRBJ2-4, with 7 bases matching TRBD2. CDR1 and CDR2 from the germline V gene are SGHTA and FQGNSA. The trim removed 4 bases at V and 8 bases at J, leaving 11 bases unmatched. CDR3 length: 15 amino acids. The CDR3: CASSSGGSTVHIQYF. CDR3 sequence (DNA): TGTGCCAGCAGCTCGGGGGGAAGCACGGTACACATTCAGTACTTC.

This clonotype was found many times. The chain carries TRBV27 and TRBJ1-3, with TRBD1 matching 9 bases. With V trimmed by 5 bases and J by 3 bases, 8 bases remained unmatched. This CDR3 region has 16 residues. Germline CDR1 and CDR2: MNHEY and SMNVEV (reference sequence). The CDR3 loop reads CASSPGQGFFGNTIYF. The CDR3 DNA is TGTGCCAGCAGTCCCGGACAGGGGTTTTTTGGAAACACCATATATTTT.

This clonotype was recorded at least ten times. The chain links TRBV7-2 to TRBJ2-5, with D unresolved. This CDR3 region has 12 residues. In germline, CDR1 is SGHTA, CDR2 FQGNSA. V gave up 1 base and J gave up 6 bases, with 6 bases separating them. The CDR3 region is CASSLVQKTQYF. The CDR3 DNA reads TGTGCCAGCAGCTTAGTTCAGAAGACCCAGTACTTC.

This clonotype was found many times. The CDR3 sequence: CASSSLTGWDADTQYF. The CDR3 nucleotides are TGCGCCAGCAGCTCCTTGACAGGGTGGGACGCAGATACGCAGTATTTT. The rearrangement links TRBV5-1 to TRBJ2-3, with 7 nucleotides matching TRBD1. Germline V CDR1 and CDR2: SGHRS, YFSETQ. The CDR3 contains 16 residues. J lost 4 bases, V lost 3 bases, and 11 bases had no gene match.

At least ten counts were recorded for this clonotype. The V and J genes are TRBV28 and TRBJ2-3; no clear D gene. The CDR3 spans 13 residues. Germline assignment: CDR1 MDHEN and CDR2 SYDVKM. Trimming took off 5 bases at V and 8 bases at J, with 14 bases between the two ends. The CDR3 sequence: CASSPPASGTQYF. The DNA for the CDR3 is TGTGCCAGCAGTCCCCCAGCTTCGGGTACGCAGTATTTT.

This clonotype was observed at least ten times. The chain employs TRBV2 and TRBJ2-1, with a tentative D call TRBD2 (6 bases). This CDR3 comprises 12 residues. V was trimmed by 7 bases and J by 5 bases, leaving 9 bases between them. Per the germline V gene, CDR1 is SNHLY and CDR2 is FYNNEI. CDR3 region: CASMGLNNEQFF. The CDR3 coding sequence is TGTGCCAGCATGGGACTGAACAATGAGCAGTTCTTC.

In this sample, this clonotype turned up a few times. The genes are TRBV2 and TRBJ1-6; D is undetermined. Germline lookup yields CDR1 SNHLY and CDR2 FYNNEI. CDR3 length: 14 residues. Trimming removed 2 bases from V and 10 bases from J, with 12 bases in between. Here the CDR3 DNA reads TGTGCCAGCAGTGAATTCCGGAGCGGCTCACCCCTCCACTTT. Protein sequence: CASSEFRSGSPLHF.

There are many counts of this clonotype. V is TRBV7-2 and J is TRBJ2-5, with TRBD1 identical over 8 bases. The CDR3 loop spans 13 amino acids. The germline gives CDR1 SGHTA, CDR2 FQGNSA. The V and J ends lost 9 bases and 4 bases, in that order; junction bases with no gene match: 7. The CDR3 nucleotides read TGTGCCAGTACCCAGGACAGGGCAGAGACCCAGTACTTC. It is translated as CASTQDRAETQYF. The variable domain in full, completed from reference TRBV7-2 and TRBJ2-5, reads GAGVSQSPSNKVTEKGKDVELRCDPISGHTALYWYRQSLGQGLEFLIYFQGNSAPDKSGLPSDRFSAERTGGSVSTLTIQRTQQEDSAVYLCASTQDRAETQYFGPGTRLLVL.

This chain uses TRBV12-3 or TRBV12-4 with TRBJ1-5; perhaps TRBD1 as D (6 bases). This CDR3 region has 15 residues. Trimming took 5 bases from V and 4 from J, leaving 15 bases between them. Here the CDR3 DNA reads TGTGCCAGCAGTCTCAGTGGGGGCTGGAATCAGCCCCAGCATTTT. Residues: CASSLSGGWNQPQHF.